A selection of T cell receptor beta chains follows, all from one sample in a study of Ad26.COV2.S vaccination and SARS-CoV-2 variants. The data were produced by immunoSEQ multiplex PCR, yet TCRdb's version contains in-frame clones alone and is incomplete. The sample consists of more than 400,000 clones, approximately 92% of them appearing once. The sequenced sample was peripheral blood, obtained in a trial of Ad26.COV2.S vaccine versus placebo. The receptor set was obtained from a person between 18 and 65 years old who received the Ad26.COV2.S COVID-19 vaccine or a placebo. The CDR3 runs from the conserved cysteine through the conserved F or W. D genes are given only for firm matches. Clone size is not always given. Where it is, it says once, few, many or a class for expanded clones.

>TRBV6-6|-|14|TRBJ1-4|TRBD1
CASRRQGYGEKLFF
TGTGCCAGCAGACGACAGGGCTACGGTGAAAAACTGTTTTTT
>TRBV5-1|-|10|TRBJ1-4|-
CASKGEKLFF
TGCGCCTCAAAGGGTGAAAAACTGTTTTTT
>TRBV7-6|-|15|TRBJ2-1|-
CASSLGTSLLNEQFF
TGTGCCAGCAGCTTAGGAACTAGCTTATTGAATGAGCAGTTCTTC
>TRBV27|-|14|TRBJ2-7|TRBD1
CASSHRDSPYEQYF
TGTGCCAGCAGTCACCGGGACAGTCCCTACGAGCAGTACTTC
>TRBV6-1|-|13|TRBJ1-2|-
CASSEGRGYGYTF
TGTGCCAGCAGTGAAGGTCGGGGCTATGGCTACACCTTC
>TRBV7-7|-|16|TRBJ2-3|TRBD2
CASSPGTSGSTDTQYF
TGTGCTAGCAGCCCCGGGACTAGCGGGAGTACAGATACGCAGTATTTT
>TRBV4-1|-|18|TRBJ2-1|-
CASSQVLEDRKNYNEQFF
TGCGCCAGCAGCCAAGTTTTAGAAGACAGGAAGAACTACAATGAGCAGTTCTTC
>TRBV9|-|16|TRBJ1-6|-
CASTDRTDEGNSPLHF
TGTGCCAGCACCGACCGGACAGACGAGGGGAATTCACCCCTCCACTTT
>TRBV6-5|-|15|TRBJ1-1|TRBD1
CASSFGTGMNTEAFF
TGTGCCAGCAGCTTCGGGACAGGGATGAACACTGAAGCTTTCTTT
>TRBV6-4|-|15|TRBJ2-3|-
CASSPVGNEADTQYF
TGTGCCAGCAGTCCCGTAGGTAATGAGGCAGATACGCAGTATTTT
>TRBV7-9|few|17|TRBJ1-1|TRBD1
CASSLLTTGKSVKEAFF
TGTGCCAGCAGCTTGCTAACGACAGGGAAAAGCGTAAAAGAAGCTTTCTTT
>TRBV6-2/TRBV6-3|-|14|TRBJ1-2|TRBD1
CASSPDRVNYGYTF
TGTGCCAGCAGCCCCGACAGGGTTAACTATGGCTACACCTTC
>TRBV6-5|-|13|TRBJ2-5|-
CASRLGLQETQYF
TGTGCCAGCAGATTGGGGCTCCAAGAGACCCAGTACTTC
>TRBV19|-|14|TRBJ1-1|TRBD1
CASTNNRGLSEAFF
TGTGCCAGTACCAACAACAGGGGGCTCTCTGAAGCTTTCTTT
>TRBV10-2|-|14|TRBJ2-1|TRBD1
CASSTDRNYNEQFF
TGCGCCAGCAGTACGGACAGGAACTACAATGAGCAGTTCTTC
>TRBV5-1|-|16|TRBJ2-1|-
CASRLSGTTSYNEQFF
TGCGCCAGCAGACTTTCCGGGACAACTTCCTACAATGAGCAGTTCTTC
>TRBV27|-|13|TRBJ2-1|-
CASSPSMGNEQFF
TGTGCCAGCAGCCCGAGCATGGGCAATGAGCAGTTCTTC
>TRBV6-5|-|14|TRBJ2-1|-
CASSRTLTYNEQFF
TGTGCCAGCAGTCGGACACTCACCTACAATGAGCAGTTCTTC
>TRBV13|-|16|TRBJ1-1|-
CASSLGPVWGNTEAFF
TGTGCCAGCAGCTTGGGCCCCGTATGGGGGAACACTGAAGCTTTCTTT
>TRBV28|once|14|TRBJ1-2|-
CASSLDGGLRGYTF
TGTGCCAGCAGTTTAGACGGGGGCCTTAGGGGCTACACCTTC
>TRBV29-1|-|14|TRBJ2-6|-
CSVETGTGANVLTF
TGCAGCGTGGAGACAGGAACCGGGGCCAACGTCCTGACTTTC
>TRBV5-4|-|16|TRBJ2-3|-
CASSSTGVTRTDTQYF
TGTGCCAGCAGCTCGACAGGTGTAACACGCACAGATACGCAGTATTTT
>TRBV24-1|once|16|TRBJ2-1|-
CATSVETDPSYNEQFF
TGTGCCACCAGTGTAGAGACAGATCCCTCCTACAATGAGCAGTTCTTC
>TRBV28|many|16|TRBJ1-3|-
CASRGVAGLTGNTIYF
TGTGCCAGCAGGGGGGTAGCAGGGCTTACAGGAAACACCATATATTTT
>TRBV14|-|14|TRBJ2-5|-
CASSQDPQGGTQYF
TGTGCCAGCAGCCAAGATCCCCAGGGGGGGACCCAGTACTTC
>TRBV6-5|-|12|TRBJ1-2|-
CASRVLNYGYTF
TGTGCCAGCAGAGTACTGAACTATGGCTACACCTTC
>TRBV14|-|14|TRBJ2-3|TRBD2
CASSLGGGTDTQYF
TGTGCCAGCAGCCTCGGGGGGGGCACAGATACGCAGTATTTT
>TRBV15|-|15|TRBJ2-7|-
CATSLRRGLTYEQYF
TGTGCCACCAGCCTGCGGCGTGGCCTCACCTACGAGCAGTACTTC
>TRBV2|few|14|TRBJ2-3|-
CASSEVRFTDTQYF
TGTGCCAGCAGTGAGGTCAGATTTACAGATACGCAGTATTTT
>TRBV7-6|few|12|TRBJ2-7|-
CASSLPSGEQYF
TGTGCCAGCAGCTTACCAAGTGGCGAGCAGTACTTC
>TRBV4-1|-|19|TRBJ2-3|TRBD2
CASSPGRAGGQIGTDTQYF
TGCGCCAGCAGCCCAGGCCGAGCGGGGGGGCAAATCGGTACAGATACGCAGTATTTT
>TRBV6-1|-|17|TRBJ2-5|-
CASSDFLHRDGQETQYF
TGTGCCAGCAGTGATTTCCTCCACCGGGACGGACAAGAGACCCAGTACTTC
>TRBV7-9|-|15|TRBJ1-1|-
CASSSNRETNTEAFF
TGTGCCAGCAGCTCGAACAGGGAAACGAACACTGAAGCTTTCTTT
>TRBV28|-|13|TRBJ2-1|TRBD1
CASSSTGYNEQFF
TGTGCCAGCAGCTCGACAGGGTACAATGAGCAGTTCTTC
>TRBV6-5|once|15|TRBJ1-4|-
CASKMSATTNEKLFF
TGTGCCAGCAAGATGAGTGCAACCACAAATGAAAAACTGTTTTTT
>TRBV6-5|-|10|TRBJ1-6|-
CATHESPLHF
TGTGCCACACATGAGTCACCCCTCCACTTT
>TRBV5-1|-|15|TRBJ1-4|TRBD1
CASSSTGTEHEKLFF
TGCGCCAGCAGCTCCACCGGGACAGAACATGAAAAACTGTTTTTT
>TRBV7-9|-|14|TRBJ1-2|-
CASSLLGTSIGYTF
TGTGCCAGCAGCCTCTTAGGGACATCCATTGGCTACACCTTC
>TRBV2|-|14|TRBJ2-5|TRBD2
CASSEARGGETQYF
TGTGCCAGCAGTGAAGCCCGGGGAGGGGAGACCCAGTACTTC
>TRBV9|-|15|TRBJ2-7|-
CASSGEGLPPYEQYF
TGTGCCAGCAGTGGAGAGGGACTTCCACCCTACGAGCAGTACTTC
>TRBV11-2|once|14|TRBJ2-1|TRBD1
CASSYGTGTNEQFF
TGTGCCAGCAGCTACGGGACAGGGACCAATGAGCAGTTCTTC
>TRBV6-1|-|16|TRBJ2-5|TRBD2
CASSERLAGGRETQYF
TGTGCCAGCAGTGAACGACTAGCGGGGGGTAGAGAGACCCAGTACTTC
>TRBV5-6|-|12|TRBJ2-5|TRBD1
CASSLSRDRLYF
TGTGCCAGCAGCTTAAGTCGGGACAGGCTTTACTTC
>TRBV15|-|15|TRBJ1-6|-
CATSSPGRDNSPLHF
TGTGCCACCAGCTCACCGGGGAGGGACAATTCACCCCTCCACTTT
>TRBV10-1|-|13|TRBJ2-2|-
CASSAGSSGELFF
TGCGCCAGCAGTGCGGGGTCTTCCGGGGAGCTGTTTTTT
>TRBV7-2|-|15|TRBJ1-1|-
CASSFPRVMNTEAFF
TGTGCCAGCAGCTTTCCGAGGGTAATGAACACTGAAGCTTTCTTT
>TRBV6-5|-|12|TRBJ2-4|-
CASSLEGGIQYF
TGTGCCAGCAGTTTAGAGGGAGGCATTCAGTACTTC
>TRBV4-3|-|19|TRBJ2-1|TRBD2
CASSPNPYWRGGRYNEQFF
TGCGCCAGCAGCCCCAACCCCTACTGGCGGGGGGGCCGGTACAATGAGCAGTTCTTC
>TRBV15|-|15|TRBJ2-1|-
CATSREDQGKHEQFF
TGTGCCACCAGCAGGGAAGACCAGGGAAAGCATGAGCAGTTCTTC
>TRBV4-3|-|15|TRBJ2-7|-
CASSQETQGSYEQYF
TGCGCCAGCAGCCAAGAAACCCAGGGATCCTACGAGCAGTACTTC
>TRBV5-1|-|14|TRBJ2-5|-
CASSLEQGKETQYF
TGCGCCAGCAGCTTGGAACAGGGAAAAGAGACCCAGTACTTC
>TRBV13|-|13|TRBJ2-5|-
CASSLGLFETQYF
TGTGCCAGCAGCTTAGGCCTCTTCGAGACCCAGTACTTC
>TRBV5-4|-|12|TRBJ2-5|-
CASSNHQETQYF
TGTGCCAGCAGCAACCACCAAGAGACCCAGTACTTC